What follows are 17 T cell receptor beta chains derived from one specimen sequenced in a study of blood T cell repertoires in COVID-19. Libraries were prepared by immunoSEQ multiplex PCR; TCRdb keeps only in-frame clonotypes and omits some of them. The sample contains around 210,000 clones, approximately 80% of which appear only once. The sequenced material came from peripheral blood. These receptors were collected from a human donor in a cohort sampled during active COVID-19.

V usage is TRBV7-9 and J usage is TRBJ1-1, with D uncertain. V was pared by 2 bases and J by 5 bases, with 15 bases between. This CDR3 comprises 15 residues. In germline, CDR1 is SEHNR, CDR2 FQNEAQ (reference sequence). The CDR3 region is CASSLLGEGGTEAFF. CDR3 DNA sequence: TGTGCCAGCAGCTTATTAGGTGAGGGAGGGACTGAAGCTTTCTTT.

This chain connects TRBV18 to TRBJ2-5, with D possibly matching TRBD2 (5 bases). V dropped 6 bases and J dropped 3 bases, with 11 bases sitting between them. The CDR3 length is 13 residues. Germline V gene sequence: CDR1 KGHSH, CDR2 LQKENI. Here the CDR3 DNA reads TGTGCCAGCTCGCTCCGGGAAAAAGAGACCCAGTACTTC. This sequence encodes CASSLREKETQYF. Using reference TRBV18 and TRBJ2-5 for the parts outside the CDR3, the full variable domain is NAGVMQNPRHLVRRRGQEARLRCSPMKGHSHVYWYRQLPEEGLKFMVYLQKENIIDESGMPKERFSAEFPKEGPSILRIQQVVRGDSAAYFCASSLREKETQYFGPGTRLLVL.

J is TRBJ2-7 and V is TRBV27; TRBD2 matches 11 bases. CDR1 is MNHEY and CDR2 is SMNVEV in the germline V gene (reference sequence). This CDR3 has 15 residues. V was clipped by 5 bases and J by 5 bases; unmatched bases: 8. The CDR3 loop is CASSALAGGKDEQYF. The CDR3 region has the DNA TGTGCCAGCAGTGCTCTAGCGGGAGGAAAAGACGAGCAGTACTTC.

V usage is TRBV19 and J usage is TRBJ1-5; a weak D match, TRBD1 (5 bases). The CDR3 consists of 14 residues. V dropped 2 bases and J dropped 4 bases, with 9 bases sitting between them. CDR1 and CDR2 from the germline V gene are LNHDA and SQIVND (reference sequence). As DNA, the CDR3 is TGTGCCAGTAGTATAAGGCCAGGGAATCAGCCCCAGCATTTT. Protein product: CASSIRPGNQPQHF.

The V gene is TRBV10-3, the J gene TRBJ2-1; 12 bases line up with TRBD2. The germline V gene encodes CDR1 ENHRY and CDR2 SYGVKD. The trim removed 3 bases at V and 9 bases at J, leaving 12 bases unmatched. The CDR3 length is 17 residues. The CDR3 sequence is CAISDPTSGRYGSEQFF. DNA for the CDR3: TGTGCCATCAGTGATCCGACTAGCGGGAGATATGGCTCTGAGCAGTTCTTC.

The J gene is TRBJ1-6, the V gene TRBV27, with 7 bases aligning to TRBD1. This CDR3 is 15 amino acids long. Germline CDR1 MNHEY, CDR2 SMNVEV (reference sequence). The V and J ends lost 6 bases and 5 bases, in that order; junction bases with no gene match: 7. Here the CDR3 reads CASRVRDSNNSPLHF. CDR3 in DNA: TGTGCCAGCAGGGTCCGGGACAGCAATAATTCACCCCTCCACTTT.

This clone was found a few times. V usage is TRBV7-2 and J usage is TRBJ2-5; TRBD2 matches at 11 bases. This CDR3 region has 15 residues. The trim removed 5 bases at V and 7 bases at J, leaving 9 bases unmatched. Per the germline V gene, CDR1 is SGHTA and CDR2 is FQGNSA. Written as DNA, the CDR3 is TGTGCCAGCAGCGCTACTAGCGGGAGTGGAGTGACCCAGTACTTC. Its translation: CASSATSGSGVTQYF.

This chain joins TRBV27 and TRBJ2-3; the match to TRBD2 covers 7 bases. The CDR3 totals 17 residues. Germline CDR1 and CDR2: MNHEY and SMNVEV (reference sequence). The V segment lost 4 bases and the J segment 4 bases; nucleotides outside the gene matches: 14. CDR3 coding DNA: TGTGCCAGCAGTTCACTACCCGGCGGGAGTGGCCCAGATACGCAGTATTTT. This sequence encodes CASSSLPGGSGPDTQYF.

V usage is TRBV18 and J usage is TRBJ1-4, with TRBD1 matching 7 bases. The CDR3 totals 15 residues. The trim removed 5 bases at V and 5 bases at J, leaving 8 bases unmatched. Germline V gives CDR1 KGHSH, CDR2 LQKENI. CDR3: CASSFGTASNEKLFF. The CDR3 DNA sequence: TGTGCCAGCTCATTCGGGACAGCGTCGAATGAAAAACTGTTTTTT.

The chain recombines TRBV6-5 with TRBJ1-3; a weak D match, TRBD1 (6 bases). Trimming stripped 6 bases from V and 2 bases from J, with 14 bases between. Germline CDR1 and CDR2: MNHEY and SVGAGI. The CDR3 consists of 15 residues. CDR3 residues: CASSRQAGTGNTIYF. The CDR3 DNA is TGTGCCAGCAGCCGACAGGCAGGCACTGGAAACACCATATATTTT.

This clone was observed a few times. The rearrangement joins TRBV4-1 to TRBJ2-7, with TRBD2 identical over 7 bases. The CDR3 is 16 residues long. The germline V gene encodes CDR1 MGHRA and CDR2 YSYEKL. With 1 base clipped from V and 4 bases from J, the junction kept 10 bases outside the gene matches. Here the CDR3 reads CASSQVGTGGRYEQYF. CDR3 in DNA: TGCGCCAGCAGCCAAGTCGGGACGGGAGGAAGATACGAGCAGTACTTC.

V is TRBV3-1 (or the pseudogene TRBV3-2) and J is TRBJ2-3; 8 bases align to TRBD1. The germline gives CDR1 LGHDT, CDR2 YNNKEL (reference sequence). The J segment lost 0 bases and the V segment lost 3 bases, leaving 2 bases of the junction unmatched. This CDR3 has 15 amino acids. The CDR3 here is CASSQDRVSTDTQYF. DNA for the CDR3: TGTGCCAGCAGCCAGGACAGGGTTAGCACAGATACGCAGTATTTT.

V is TRBV20-1 and J is TRBJ2-7; tentative D call: TRBD2 (5 bases). The CDR3 contains 11 residues. V was pared by 5 bases and J by 2 bases, with 7 bases between. The germline gives CDR1 DFQATT, CDR2 SNEGSKA (reference sequence). CDR3 in DNA: TGCAGTGCTCAGAGGGCCTACGAGCAGTACTTC. This gives the protein CSAQRAYEQYF.

The genes are TRBV14 and TRBJ2-2, with TRBD1 as a possible D gene (5 bases). V lost 2 bases, J lost 6 bases, and 7 bases lay in between. The CDR3 has 13 residues. Germline lookup yields CDR1 SGHDN and CDR2 FVKESK. The CDR3 bases are TGTGCCAGCAGCCAACAGGGTTCCGGGGAGCTGTTTTTT. This sequence encodes CASSQQGSGELFF.

The chain has TRBV3-1 (or the pseudogene TRBV3-2) and TRBJ2-7; tentative D call: TRBD1 (6 bases). Germline V gene sequence: CDR1 LGHDT, CDR2 YNNKEL (reference sequence). The V end was cut by 3 bases, the J end by 3 bases, with 12 bases between. This CDR3 is 14 amino acids long. The CDR3 loop is CASSQADRSYEQYF. The CDR3 coding sequence is TGTGCCAGCAGCCAGGCCGACAGGAGCTACGAGCAGTACTTC.

The rearrangement links TRBV30 to TRBJ1-2; TRBD1 matches at 10 bases. Germline CDR1 and CDR2: GTSNPN and SVGIG (reference sequence). CDR3 size: 12 residues. The J segment lost 9 bases and the V segment lost 8 bases, leaving 9 bases of the junction unmatched. The CDR3 sequence: CAQETGGARYTF. Written as DNA, the CDR3 is TGTGCCCAGGAGACAGGGGGCGCACGCTACACCTTC.

The rearrangement links TRBV28 to TRBJ1-2, with 8 bases fitting TRBD1. The CDR3 length is 13 residues. The V gene end was trimmed by 5 bases and the J gene end by 8 bases; junction bases not matched to a gene: 7. Germline CDR1 MDHEN, CDR2 SYDVKM. For the CDR3, the DNA is TGTGCCAGCAGTCCAGGGGGCGCGGGCGGCTACACCTTC. It encodes CASSPGGAGGYTF.